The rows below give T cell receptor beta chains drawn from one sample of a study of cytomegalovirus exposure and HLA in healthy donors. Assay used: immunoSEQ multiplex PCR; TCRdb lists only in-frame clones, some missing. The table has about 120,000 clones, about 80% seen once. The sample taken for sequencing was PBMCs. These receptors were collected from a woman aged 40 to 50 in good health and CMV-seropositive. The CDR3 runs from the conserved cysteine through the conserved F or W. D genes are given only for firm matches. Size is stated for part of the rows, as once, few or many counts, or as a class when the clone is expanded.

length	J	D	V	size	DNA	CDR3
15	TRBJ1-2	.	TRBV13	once	TGTGCCAGCAGCTTAGGTCAGGGGATTAACTATGGCTACACCTTC	CASSLGQGINYGYTF
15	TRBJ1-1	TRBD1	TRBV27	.	TGTGCCAGCAGTTGGGGGACAGTCATGAACACTGAAGCTTTCTTT	CASSWGTVMNTEAFF
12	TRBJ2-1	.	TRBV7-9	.	TGTCCCAGCAGCTTGGCTAGCCGTGAGCAGTTCTTC	CPSSLASREQFF
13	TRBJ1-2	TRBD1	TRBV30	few	TGTGCCTGGGCCCAAGGGGGCGGGTATGGCTACACCTTC	CAWAQGGGYGYTF
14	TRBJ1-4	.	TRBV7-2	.	TGTGCCAGCAGCATTACCGGGACAAATGAAAAACTGTTTTTT	CASSITGTNEKLFF
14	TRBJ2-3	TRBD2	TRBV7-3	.	TGTGCCAGCAGCGTTAGCGGGAGTACAGATACGCAGTATTTT	CASSVSGSTDTQYF
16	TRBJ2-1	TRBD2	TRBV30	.	TGTGCCTGGAACAAGGGAGGGCCAAGGCCCTACAATGAGCAGTTCTTC	CAWNKGGPRPYNEQFF
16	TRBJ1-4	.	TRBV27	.	TGTGCCAGCAGTAACACCTACAGGGTTGCTAATGAAAAACTGTTTTTT	CASSNTYRVANEKLFF
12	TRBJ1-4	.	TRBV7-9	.	TGTGCCAGCCCCTCGGCGGGTGAAAAACTGTTTTTT	CASPSAGEKLFF
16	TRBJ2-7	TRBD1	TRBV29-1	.	TGCAGCGTTCCAACCCCGGACAGGACTGCAACCTACGAGCAGTACTTC	CSVPTPDRTATYEQYF
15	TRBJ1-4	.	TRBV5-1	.	TGCGCCAGCAGCTTGGCCGGTGCAACTAATGAAAAACTGTTTTTT	CASSLAGATNEKLFF
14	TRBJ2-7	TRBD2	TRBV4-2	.	TGTGCCAGCAGCCAAGGGCTAGCGGGAGCAAAGCAGTACTTC	CASSQGLAGAKQYF
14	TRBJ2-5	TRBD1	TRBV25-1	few	TGTGCCAGCTCGGACAGGGGACTTCAAGAGACCCAGTACTTC	CASSDRGLQETQYF
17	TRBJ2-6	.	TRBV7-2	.	TGTGCCAGCAGCTTATATGGTTCGGGGTGGGGGGCCAACGTCCTGACTTTC	CASSLYGSGWGANVLTF
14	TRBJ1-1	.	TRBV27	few	TGTGCCAGCAGTCGAGACCGGGTGAACACTGAAGCTTTCTTT	CASSRDRVNTEAFF
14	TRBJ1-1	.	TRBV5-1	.	TGCGCCAGCAGCTTCCAGGGGCTAAACGCTGAAGCTTTCTTT	CASSFQGLNAEAFF
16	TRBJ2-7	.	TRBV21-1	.	TGTGCCAGACAGCGGACTAGCGGGGCCCCACCCTACGAGCAGTACTTC	CARQRTSGAPPYEQYF
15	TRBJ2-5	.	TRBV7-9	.	TGTGCCAGCAGTGACCTCACTGGGCACGAAGAGACCCAGTACTTC	CASSDLTGHEETQYF
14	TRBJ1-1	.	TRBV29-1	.	TGCAGCGCCGAGGACTTCTCAGCGGACACTGAAGCTTTCTTT	CSAEDFSADTEAFF
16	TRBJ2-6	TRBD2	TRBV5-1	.	TGCGCCAGCAGCTTGGCCGCGGGGGGTGGGGCCAACGTCCTGACTTTC	CASSLAAGGGANVLTF
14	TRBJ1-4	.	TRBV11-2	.	TGTGCCAGCAGCTCTGGCTGGGTGAGGGAAAAACTGTTTTTT	CASSSGWVREKLFF
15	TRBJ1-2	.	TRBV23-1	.	TGCGCCAGCAGTCAATCCAGGAAAACAGGGTGTGGCTACACCTTC	CASSQSRKTGCGYTF
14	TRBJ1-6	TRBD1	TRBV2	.	TGTGCCAGCAGGGAACGGGACAGCGATTCACCCCTCCACTTT	CASRERDSDSPLHF
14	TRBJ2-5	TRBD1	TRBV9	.	TGTGCCAGCAGCTCCAGGGGACAGGAAGAGACCCAGTACTTC	CASSSRGQEETQYF
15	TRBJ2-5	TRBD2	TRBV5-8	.	TGTGCCAGCAGCCCAGGGACTAGCGGACAAGAGACCCAGTACTTC	CASSPGTSGQETQYF
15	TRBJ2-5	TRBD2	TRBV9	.	TGTGCCAGCAGCGTAGCCCCGGGGGGGAGAGAGACCCAGTACTTC	CASSVAPGGRETQYF
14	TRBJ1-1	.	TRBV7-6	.	TGTGCCAGCAGCCGCGGACAAGGCGACACTGAAGCTTTCTTT	CASSRGQGDTEAFF
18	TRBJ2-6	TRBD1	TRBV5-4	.	TGTGCCAGCAGCAGAAGGGTAGGGGGCGCGTACGGGGCCAACGTCCTGACTTTC	CASSRRVGGAYGANVLTF
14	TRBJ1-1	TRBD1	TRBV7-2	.	TGTGCCAGCAGATTGGGACAGGGACTAACTGAAGCTTTCTTT	CASRLGQGLTEAFF
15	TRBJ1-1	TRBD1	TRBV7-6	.	TGTGCCAGCAGCCCACCCGGGACAGGGGACACTGAAGCTTTCTTT	CASSPPGTGDTEAFF
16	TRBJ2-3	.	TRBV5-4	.	TGTGCCAGCAGCTTAGCCCTAACTAGTGGCACAGATACGCAGTATTTT	CASSLALTSGTDTQYF
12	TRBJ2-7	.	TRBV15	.	TGTGCCACCAGCAGGGGGCCTTACGAGCAGTACTTC	CATSRGPYEQYF
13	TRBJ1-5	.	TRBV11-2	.	TGTGCCAGCAGCGGAGGGGTTCATCAGCCCCAGCATTTT	CASSGGVHQPQHF
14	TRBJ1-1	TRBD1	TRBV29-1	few	TGCAGCGTTGAACCGAGACAGGGTGCCTCTGAAGCTTTCTTT	CSVEPRQGASEAFF
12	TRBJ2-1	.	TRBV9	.	TGTGCCAGCAGCGTAGCATCCGAGGAGCAGTTCTTC	CASSVASEEQFF
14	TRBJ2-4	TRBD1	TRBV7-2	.	TGTGCCAGCAGCTGGCCAGGACAGGGCGGCATTCAGTACTTC	CASSWPGQGGIQYF
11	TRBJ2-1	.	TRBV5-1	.	TGCGCCAGCAGCTTGCTTAATGAGCAGTTCTTC	CASSLLNEQFF
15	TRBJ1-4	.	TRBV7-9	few	TGTGCCAGCAGCTCTAGCGGGGGGGCTAATGAAAAACTGTTTTTT	CASSSSGGANEKLFF
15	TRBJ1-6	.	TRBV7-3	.	TGTGCCAGCAGCTTAGACAGGAAAGGGAATTCACCCCTCCACTTT	CASSLDRKGNSPLHF
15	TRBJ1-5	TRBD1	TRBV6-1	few	TGTGCCAGCAGTGGACAGGGGTTGGGCAATCAGCCCCAGCATTTT	CASSGQGLGNQPQHF
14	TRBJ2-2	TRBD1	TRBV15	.	TGTGCCACTGGGAACAGGGGAACTGTCGGGGAGCTGTTTTTT	CATGNRGTVGELFF
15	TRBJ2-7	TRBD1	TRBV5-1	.	TGCGCCAGCAGCTTGTTAAAGGGGGCGGACTACGAGCAGTACTTC	CASSLLKGADYEQYF